This TCR beta chain originates from a study of T and B cells in COVID-19 patients. BIOMED2 TRB-A/B primer pools were used in multiplex TRB PCR. TCRdb analysed the multiplex PCR reads with MiXCR anew, one entry per CDR3 protein. The sample consists of about 14,000 distinct CDR3 sequences, over 25% of them appearing once. J gave up 6 bases and V 6 bases, and 11 bases lay outside the gene matches. This CDR3 spans 17 amino acids. This clonotype was counted only a few times. Blood genomic DNA input for TRB amplification was roughly 220-500 ng. This sequence joins TRBV12-3 or TRBV12-4 and TRBJ1-4; 12 bases are shared with TRBD1. Source material: blood. The TCR comes from a human donor who had recovered from COVID-19. DNA for the CDR3: TGTGCCAGCAGGTCCGGGACAGGGGGCGTCGGTGATGAAAAACTGTTTTTT. Translating it yields CASRSGTGGVGDEKLFF.